This T cell receptor (beta chain) derives from a study of T cell repertoires in cytomegalovirus infection. Trimming stripped 5 bases from V and 8 bases from J, with 9 bases between. The CDR3 runs 12 residues. The sample holds many counts of this clonotype. Each CDR3 protein is one row after TCRdb ran MiXCR on the reads. The table lists 150,000 to 200,000 distinct CDR3 sequences, roughly 9% of them singletons. Specimen: PBMCs. The clonotype originates from a human donor in good health (CMV status not recorded). Some clones in this sample may be carry-over from other donors' samples. The rearrangement uses TRBV12-3 or TRBV12-4 and TRBJ1-4, with no clear D. DNA for the CDR3: TGTGCCAGCAGTCCTAGGAGAGAAAAACTGTTTTTT. Translated, it gives CASSPRREKLFF.